Listed here are 9 T cell receptor beta chains from one sample, sequenced in a study of graft-versus-host responses after intestinal transplantation. Data came from immunoSEQ multiplex PCR; TCRdb stores just in-frame clones and leaves some out. This sample has over 75,000 clones, with more than 70% found just once. The sample was PBMCs, taken 255 days after intestinal transplant. The receptors come from a human patient who received an intestinal transplant, so some T cells may come from the graft donor.

This clone is medium-sized in the sample. The V call is TRBV28, the J call TRBJ1-2; the D is unclear. The CDR3 spans 12 residues. V was pared by 5 bases and J by 11 bases, with 15 bases between. The germline V gene encodes CDR1 MDHEN and CDR2 SYDVKM. CDR3 in DNA: TGTGCCAGCAGTACCACCCCGGACCGTTACACCTTC. The encoded protein is CASSTTPDRYTF.

Only one count was recorded for this clone. This sequence joins TRBV5-1 and TRBJ2-2; D is possibly TRBD2 (6 bases). Germline V gene data show CDR1 as SGHRS and CDR2 as YFSETQ. Trimming stripped 2 bases from V and 4 bases from J, with 9 bases between. This CDR3 has 14 residues. This CDR3 reads CASSFGSATGELFF. Written as DNA, the CDR3 is TGCGCCAGCAGCTTCGGGAGTGCCACCGGGGAGCTGTTTTTT.

This chain links TRBV2 with TRBJ1-6; D is uncertain. V gave up 1 base and J gave up 8 bases, with 6 bases separating them. The V gene's germline CDR1 is SNHLY and CDR2 FYNNEI. The CDR3 loop spans 13 amino acids. The chain's CDR3 is CASSEENYSPLHF. In DNA, the CDR3 is TGTGCCAGCAGTGAAGAGAATTATTCACCCCTCCACTTT. Using reference TRBV2 and TRBJ1-6 for the parts outside the CDR3, the full variable domain is EPEVTQTPSHQVTQMGQEVILRCVPISNHLYFYWYRQILGQKVEFLVSFYNNEISEKSEIFDDQFSVERPDGSNFTLKIRSTKLEDSAMYFCASSEENYSPLHFGNGTRLTVT.

This clone was observed a single time. This chain joins TRBV7-6 and TRBJ1-2, with D maybe TRBD1 (5 bases). The V end was cut by 4 bases, the J end by 6 bases, with 15 bases between. The germline V gene has CDR1 SGHVS and CDR2 FNYEAQ. There are 14 residues in the CDR3. The CDR3: CASSSTSRGDGYTF. CDR3 DNA sequence: TGTGCCAGCAGCTCGACATCTCGGGGGGATGGCTACACCTTC.

This clone was detected only a few times. V usage is TRBV7-3 and J usage is TRBJ2-1; D unresolved. The CDR3 contains 16 residues. Trimming removed 2 bases at V and 7 bases at J, with 18 bases between. From germline, CDR1 is SGHTA and CDR2 FQGTGA. The CDR3 loop reads CASSLLGGSAVNEQFF. DNA of the CDR3: TGTGCCAGCAGCTTACTCGGCGGATCCGCGGTGAATGAGCAGTTCTTC.

The chain carries TRBV10-3 and TRBJ2-1; 11 bases align to TRBD2. V lost 8 bases to trimming and J lost 6 bases; unmatched junction nucleotides: 9. Germline assignment: CDR1 ENHRY and CDR2 SYGVKD. The CDR3 has 15 residues. The CDR3 coding sequence is TGTGCCATCTTGGGCCATAGCGGGAGGGCCAATGAGCAGTTCTTC. Amino acids: CAILGHSGRANEQFF.

The sample holds a few counts of this clone. V is TRBV6-1 and J is TRBJ2-3; D is possibly TRBD1 (6 bases). The CDR3 has 15 residues. With 3 bases removed from V and 5 bases from J, the gap between germline ends came to 15 bases. Germline loops: CDR1 MNHNS, CDR2 SASEGT. The CDR3 DNA sequence: TGTGCCAGCAGTGAGAGGACCGGGACAAGAGATACGCAGTATTTT. Translated, it gives CASSERTGTRDTQYF.

The gene calls are TRBV28 and TRBJ1-1, with D uncertain. The CDR3 has 14 amino acids. Looked up from germline, CDR1 is MDHEN and CDR2 is SYDVKM. Trimming stripped 3 bases from V and 2 bases from J, with 10 bases between. CDR3 protein: CASSFPSRNTEAFF. The CDR3 bases are TGTGCCAGCAGTTTTCCTTCTAGAAACACTGAAGCTTTCTTT.

This chain connects TRBV6-1 to TRBJ2-7; 7 nucleotides align to TRBD1. The CDR3 spans 14 residues. CDR1 MNHNS and CDR2 SASEGT come from the germline V gene. V shed 5 bases, J shed 2 bases, and the junction held 6 bases outside the gene matches. Written as DNA, the CDR3 is TGTGCCAGCAGTCAGCCGGGACAGCCCTACGAGCAGTACTTC. Residues: CASSQPGQPYEQYF.